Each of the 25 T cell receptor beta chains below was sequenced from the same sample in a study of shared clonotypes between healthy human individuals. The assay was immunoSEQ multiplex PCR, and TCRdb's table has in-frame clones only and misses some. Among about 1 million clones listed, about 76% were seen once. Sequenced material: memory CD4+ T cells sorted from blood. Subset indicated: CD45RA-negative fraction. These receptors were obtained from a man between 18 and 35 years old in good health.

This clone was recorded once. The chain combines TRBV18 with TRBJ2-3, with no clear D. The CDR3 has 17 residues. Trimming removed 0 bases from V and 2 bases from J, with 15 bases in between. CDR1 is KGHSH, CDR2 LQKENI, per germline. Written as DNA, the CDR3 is TGTGCCAGCTCACCACCGGTGTCCCCTGAGACCACAGATACGCAGTATTTT. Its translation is CASSPPVSPETTDTQYF. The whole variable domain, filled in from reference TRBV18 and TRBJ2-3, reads NAGVMQNPRHLVRRRGQEARLRCSPMKGHSHVYWYRQLPEEGLKFMVYLQKENIIDESGMPKERFSAEFPKEGPSILRIQQVVRGDSAAYFCASSPPVSPETTDTQYFGPGTRLTVL.

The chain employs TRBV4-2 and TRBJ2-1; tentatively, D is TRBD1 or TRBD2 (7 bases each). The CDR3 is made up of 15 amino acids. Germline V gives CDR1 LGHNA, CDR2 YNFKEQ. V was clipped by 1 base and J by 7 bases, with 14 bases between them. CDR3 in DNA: TGTGCCAGCAGCCAAGGCAGGGGGGGCGAAAATGAGCAGTTCTTC. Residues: CASSQGRGGENEQFF.

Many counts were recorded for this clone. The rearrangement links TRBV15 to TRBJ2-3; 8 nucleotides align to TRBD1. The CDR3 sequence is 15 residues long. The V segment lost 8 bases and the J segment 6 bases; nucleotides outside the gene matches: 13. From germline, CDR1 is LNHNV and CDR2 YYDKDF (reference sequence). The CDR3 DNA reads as TGTGCCACCGGCCCGGGCAGGGGGCCCTGGGATACGCAGTATTTT. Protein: CATGPGRGPWDTQYF.

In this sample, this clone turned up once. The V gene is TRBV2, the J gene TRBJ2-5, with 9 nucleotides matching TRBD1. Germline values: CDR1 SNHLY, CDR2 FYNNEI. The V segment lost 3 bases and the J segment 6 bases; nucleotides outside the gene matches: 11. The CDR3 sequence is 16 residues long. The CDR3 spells CASSDSWTGAVKTQYF. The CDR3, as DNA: TGTGCCAGCAGTGATTCTTGGACAGGGGCCGTAAAGACCCAGTACTTC.

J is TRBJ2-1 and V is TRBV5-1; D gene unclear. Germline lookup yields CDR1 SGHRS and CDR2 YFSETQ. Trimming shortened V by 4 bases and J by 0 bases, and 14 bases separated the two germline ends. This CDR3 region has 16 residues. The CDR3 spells CASSHGEASSYNEQFF. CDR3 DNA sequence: TGCGCCAGCAGCCATGGTGAGGCCAGCTCCTACAATGAGCAGTTCTTC.

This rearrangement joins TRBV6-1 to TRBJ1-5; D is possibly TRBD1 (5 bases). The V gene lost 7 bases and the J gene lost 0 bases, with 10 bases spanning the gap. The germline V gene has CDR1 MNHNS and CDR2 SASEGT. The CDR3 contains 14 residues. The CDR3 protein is CASTGVNSNQPQHF. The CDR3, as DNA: TGTGCCAGCACGGGGGTAAATAGCAATCAGCCCCAGCATTTT.

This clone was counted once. The CDR3 loop is CASSPAKGDTGELFF. The DNA for the CDR3 is TGTGCCAGCAGCCCAGCAAAAGGGGACACCGGGGAGCTGTTTTTT. This rearrangement joins TRBV9 to TRBJ2-2; D is perhaps TRBD1 (5 bases). Trimming took off 4 bases at V and 3 bases at J, with 13 bases between the two ends. The germline V gene has CDR1 SGDLS and CDR2 YYNGEE. CDR3 size: 15 residues.

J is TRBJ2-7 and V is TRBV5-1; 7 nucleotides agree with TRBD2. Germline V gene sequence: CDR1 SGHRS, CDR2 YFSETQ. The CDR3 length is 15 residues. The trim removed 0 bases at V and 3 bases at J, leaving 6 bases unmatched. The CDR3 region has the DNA TGCGCCAGCAGCTTGGTTTTTGCGGGAGACTACGAGCAGTACTTC. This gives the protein CASSLVFAGDYEQYF.

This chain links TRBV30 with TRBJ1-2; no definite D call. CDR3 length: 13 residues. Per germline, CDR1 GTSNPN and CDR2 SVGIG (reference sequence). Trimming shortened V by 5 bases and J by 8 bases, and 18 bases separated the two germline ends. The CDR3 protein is CAWGRGPGGGYTF. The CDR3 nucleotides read TGTGCCTGGGGGCGTGGGCCCGGCGGGGGCTACACCTTC.

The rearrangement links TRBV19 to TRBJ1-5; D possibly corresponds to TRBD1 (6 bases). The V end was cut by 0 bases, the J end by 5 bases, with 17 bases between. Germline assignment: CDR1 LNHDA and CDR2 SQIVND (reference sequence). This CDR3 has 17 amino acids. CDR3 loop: CASSIDLWQGRDQPQHF. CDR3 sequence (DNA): TGTGCCAGTAGTATAGATCTGTGGCAGGGGAGGGATCAGCCCCAGCATTTT.

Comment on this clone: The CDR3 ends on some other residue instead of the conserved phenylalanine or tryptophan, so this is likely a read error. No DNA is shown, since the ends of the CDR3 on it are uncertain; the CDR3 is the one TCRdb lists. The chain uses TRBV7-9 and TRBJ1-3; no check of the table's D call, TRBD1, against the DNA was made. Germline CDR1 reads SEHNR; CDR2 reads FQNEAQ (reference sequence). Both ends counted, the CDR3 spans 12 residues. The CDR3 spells CASSSGTGRYYC.

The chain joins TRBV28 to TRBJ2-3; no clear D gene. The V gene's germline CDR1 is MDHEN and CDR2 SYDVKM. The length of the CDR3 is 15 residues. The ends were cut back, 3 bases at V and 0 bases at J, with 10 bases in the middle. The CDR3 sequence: CASSFGADSTDTQYF. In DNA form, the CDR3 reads TGTGCCAGCAGTTTCGGCGCGGATAGCACAGATACGCAGTATTTT.

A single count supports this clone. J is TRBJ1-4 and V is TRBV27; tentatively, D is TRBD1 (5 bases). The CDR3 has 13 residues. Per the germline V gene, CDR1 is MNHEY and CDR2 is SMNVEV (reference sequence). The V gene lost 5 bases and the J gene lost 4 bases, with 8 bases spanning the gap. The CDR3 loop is CASSMGLNEKLFF. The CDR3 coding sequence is TGTGCCAGCAGTATGGGGCTTAATGAAAAACTGTTTTTT.

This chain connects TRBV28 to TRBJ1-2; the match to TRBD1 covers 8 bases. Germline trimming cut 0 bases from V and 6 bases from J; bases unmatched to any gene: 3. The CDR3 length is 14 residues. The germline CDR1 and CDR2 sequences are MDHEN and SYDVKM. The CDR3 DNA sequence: TGTGCCAGCAGTTTATGGCACAGGGGGGATGGCTACACCTTC. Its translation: CASSLWHRGDGYTF.

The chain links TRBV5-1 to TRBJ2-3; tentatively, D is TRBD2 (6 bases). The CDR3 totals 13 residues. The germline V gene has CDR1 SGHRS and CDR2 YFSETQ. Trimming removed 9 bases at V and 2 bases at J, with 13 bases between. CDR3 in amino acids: CATAREHTDTQYF. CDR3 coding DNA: TGCGCCACCGCGCGGGAACACACAGATACGCAGTATTTT.

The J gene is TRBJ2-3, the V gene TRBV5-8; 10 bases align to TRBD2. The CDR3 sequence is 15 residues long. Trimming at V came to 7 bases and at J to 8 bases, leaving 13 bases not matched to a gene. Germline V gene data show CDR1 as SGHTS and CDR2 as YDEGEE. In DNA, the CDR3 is TGTGCCAGCTTAGGGGGGACTAGCGTGCGAGGTACGCAGTATTTT. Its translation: CASLGGTSVRGTQYF.

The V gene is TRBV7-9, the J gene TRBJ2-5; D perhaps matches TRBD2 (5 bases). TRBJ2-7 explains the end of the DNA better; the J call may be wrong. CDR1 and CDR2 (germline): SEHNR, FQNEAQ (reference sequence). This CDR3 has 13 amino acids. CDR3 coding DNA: TGTGCCAGCAGCTTAGCGGGAGCCCACGAGCAGTACTTC. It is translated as CASSLAGAHEQYF.

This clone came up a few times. CDR3 in amino acids: CASSLVAGSYEQYF. Here the CDR3 DNA reads TGTGCCAGCAGCTTAGTTGCAGGGAGCTACGAGCAGTACTTC. This chain uses TRBV7-2 with TRBJ2-7, with D perhaps being TRBD1 or TRBD2 (5 bases each). The CDR3 runs to 14 residues. Germline V gene data show CDR1 as SGHTA and CDR2 as FQGNSA. V was pared by 1 base and J by 3 bases, with 10 bases between.

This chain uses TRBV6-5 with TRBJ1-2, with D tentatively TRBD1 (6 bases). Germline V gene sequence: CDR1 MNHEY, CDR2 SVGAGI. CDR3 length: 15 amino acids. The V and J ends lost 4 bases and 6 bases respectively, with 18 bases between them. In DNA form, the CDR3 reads TGTGCCAGCAGTTCGAGCCGAACAGGGAGCCATGGCTACACCTTC. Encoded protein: CASSSSRTGSHGYTF.

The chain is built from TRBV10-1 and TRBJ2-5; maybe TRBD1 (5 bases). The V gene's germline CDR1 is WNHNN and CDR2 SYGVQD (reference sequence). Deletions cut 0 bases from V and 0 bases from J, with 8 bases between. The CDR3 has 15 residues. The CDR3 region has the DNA TGCGCCAGCAGTGAGTCTAAGGGGTACCAAGAGACCCAGTACTTC. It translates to CASSESKGYQETQYF.

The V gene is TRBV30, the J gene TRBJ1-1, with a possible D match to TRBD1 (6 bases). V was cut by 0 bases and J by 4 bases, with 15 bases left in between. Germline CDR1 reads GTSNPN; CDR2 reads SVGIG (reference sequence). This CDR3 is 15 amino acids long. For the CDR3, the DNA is TGTGCCTGGAGTGTAGGACTGGGGGCGAGCACTGAAGCTTTCTTT. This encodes CAWSVGLGASTEAFF.

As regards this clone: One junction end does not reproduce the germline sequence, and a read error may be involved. CDR3 nucleotides: TGTGCTAGCACCGCTGGACCGAACACCGGGGAGCTGTTTTTT. This gives the protein CASTAGPNTGELFF. The chain links TRBV7-7 to TRBJ2-2, with D uncertain. The CDR3 length is 14 residues. Germline V gene sequence: CDR1 SSHAT, CDR2 FNYEAQ (reference sequence).

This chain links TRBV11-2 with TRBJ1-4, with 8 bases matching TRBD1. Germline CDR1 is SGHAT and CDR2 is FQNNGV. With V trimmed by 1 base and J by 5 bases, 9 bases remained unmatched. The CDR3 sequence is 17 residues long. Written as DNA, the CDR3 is TGTGCCAGCAGCTTAGGCCAGTCGAGGACAGGGAATGAAAAACTGTTTTTT. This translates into CASSLGQSRTGNEKLFF.

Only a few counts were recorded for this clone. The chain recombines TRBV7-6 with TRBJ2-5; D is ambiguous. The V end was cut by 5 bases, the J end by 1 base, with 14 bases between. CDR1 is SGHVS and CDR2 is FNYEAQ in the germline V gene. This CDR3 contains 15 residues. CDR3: CASSPLLGPQETQYF. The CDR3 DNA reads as TGTGCCAGCAGCCCCCTCTTGGGCCCCCAAGAGACCCAGTACTTC.

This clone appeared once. CDR3 sequence reads: CASSFGTSGRNSYEQYF. The CDR3 DNA is TGTGCCAGCAGCTTCGGGACTAGCGGGAGGAATAGCTACGAGCAGTACTTC. This chain connects TRBV7-2 to TRBJ2-7; 15 bases agree with TRBD2. This CDR3 contains 17 residues. V trimming: 3 bases; J trimming: 3 bases; junction bases outside the gene matches: 6. Germline V lookup: CDR1 SGHTA, CDR2 FQGNSA.